These 22 T cell receptor beta chains came from one sample sequenced in a study of blood T cells in healthy people across ages. Alongside a J-beta primer mix, a sample-barcoded 5' primer served in a second PCR lasting roughly 6 to 11 cycles. MiXCR, run by TCRdb on the 5' RACE reads, gives a single entry per CDR3 protein. The data show around 800,000 distinct CDR3 sequences, roughly 46% seen once. Sequences were obtained from blood. Source of these receptors: a man aged 80 or over in good health.

This clonotype was seen only a few times. The genes are TRBV3-1 and TRBJ2-1; 10 bases agree with TRBD2. V was pared by 5 bases and J by 2 bases, with 3 bases of the junction left unmatched. Germline CDR1 reads LGHDT; CDR2 reads YNNKEL (reference sequence). CDR3 length: 15 residues. The CDR3 bases are TGTGCCAGCAGCGGCGGGACTAGCGCCTACAATGAGCAGTTCTTC. As protein: CASSGGTSAYNEQFF.

This clonotype came up a few times. The chain combines TRBV4-2 with TRBJ2-7, with 9 positions matching TRBD1. V was clipped by 5 bases and J by 7 bases; unmatched bases: 12. CDR3 length: 15 amino acids. CDR1 and CDR2 from the germline V gene are LGHNA and YNFKEQ. The CDR3 coding sequence is TGTGCCAGCAGCGTAACAGGGGGCGCCTACAATGAGCAGTACTTC. Protein product: CASSVTGGAYNEQYF.

V is TRBV20-1 and J is TRBJ2-1; 7 bases fit TRBD2. The CDR3 runs to 14 residues. J gave up 6 bases and V 5 bases, and 10 bases lay outside the gene matches. Germline lookup yields CDR1 DFQATT and CDR2 SNEGSKA (reference sequence). The CDR3 DNA reads as TGCAGTGCTCCACGGACTAGGGCGGGCAATGAGCAGTTCTTC. It translates to CSAPRTRAGNEQFF.

The J gene is TRBJ2-1, the V gene TRBV20-1; 7 nucleotides agree with TRBD2. The J call is in doubt because the DNA end fits TRBJ2-7 better. The germline gives CDR1 DFQATT, CDR2 SNEGSKA (reference sequence). The CDR3 consists of 18 residues. The CDR3 is CSARFLAAVDPSYNEQYF. The CDR3 DNA reads as TGCAGTGCTAGATTCCTAGCGGCGGTAGATCCCTCCTACAATGAGCAGTACTTC.

The chain joins TRBV6-4 to TRBJ2-1; 8 positions match TRBD2. The J call is doubtful: the DNA matches TRBJ2-7 better. The CDR3 is 15 residues long. Germline V gene lookup returns CDR1 MRHNA and CDR2 SNTAGT. CDR3 bases: TGTGCCAGCAGTGACACTAGCGGCTCCTACAATGAGCAGTACTTC. Translated, it gives CASSDTSGSYNEQYF.

A few counts support this clonotype. The chain carries TRBV5-1 and TRBJ2-5, with D possibly matching TRBD2 (5 bases). The CDR3 length is 14 residues. CDR1 and CDR2 from the germline V gene are SGHRS and YFSETQ. Trimming took 0 bases from V and 4 from J, leaving 10 bases between them. CDR3 loop: CASSLDLGVETQYF. For the CDR3, the DNA is TGCGCCAGCAGCTTGGATTTGGGAGTAGAGACCCAGTACTTC.

J is TRBJ2-1 and V is TRBV29-1; no clear D. Germline CDR1 SQVTM, CDR2 ANQGSEA. V dropped 4 bases and J dropped 3 bases, with 10 bases sitting between them. There are 13 residues in the CDR3. CDR3 loop: CSVVKVGYNEQFF. CDR3 nucleotides: TGCAGCGTTGTGAAGGTGGGCTACAATGAGCAGTTCTTC.

The chain joins TRBV20-1 to TRBJ1-3, with TRBD1 matching 7 bases. After removal of 4 bases from V and 2 bases from J, the junction contained 5 bases not matched to a gene. This CDR3 contains 14 residues. Looked up from germline, CDR1 is DFQATT and CDR2 is SNEGSKA (reference sequence). The CDR3 protein is CSANRGDTGNTIYF. The DNA of the CDR3 is TGCAGTGCTAACAGGGGAGATACTGGAAACACCATATATTTT.

In its sample, this clonotype was seen many times. The chain links TRBV9 to TRBJ2-1, with 11 positions matching TRBD2. The V gene end was trimmed by 5 bases and the J gene end by 7 bases; junction bases not matched to a gene: 8. This CDR3 has 15 amino acids. The germline gives CDR1 SGDLS, CDR2 YYNGEE. The CDR3 nucleotides read TGTGCCAGCAGTCCGAGACTAGCGGGATATAATGAGCAGTTCTTC. This encodes CASSPRLAGYNEQFF.

In regard to this clonotype: With a much larger clone just one base away, this may be a read error. V and J are TRBV9 and TRBJ2-2; TRBD1 aligns across 7 bases. This CDR3 has 15 residues. Looked up from germline, CDR1 is SGDLS and CDR2 is YYNGEE. CDR3 region: CAGSVRDSNTGELFF. The CDR3 DNA reads TGTGCCGGCAGCGTCCGGGACAGCAACACCGGGGAGCTGTTTTTT. Full variable domain (missing parts from reference TRBV9 and TRBJ2-2): DSGVTQTPKHLITATGQRVTLRCSPRSGDLSVYWYQQSLDQGLQFLIQYYNGEERAKGNILERFSAQQFPDLHSELNLSSLELGDSALYFCAGSVRDSNTGELFFGEGSRLTVL.

This clonotype was picked up many times. The gene calls are TRBV3-1 and TRBJ2-5; 7 nucleotides agree with TRBD2. V trimming: 4 bases; J trimming: 2 bases; junction bases outside the gene matches: 4. Per the germline V gene, CDR1 is LGHDT and CDR2 is YNNKEL (reference sequence). The CDR3 covers 14 residues. The CDR3 DNA is TGTGCCAGCAGCCCAGCGGGACCGCAAGAGACCCAGTACTTC. This encodes CASSPAGPQETQYF.

The rearrangement links TRBV14 to TRBJ2-2; D perhaps matches TRBD1 (5 bases). The CDR3 contains 15 residues. Germline V gene sequence: CDR1 SGHDN, CDR2 FVKESK. Trimming shortened V by 1 base and J by 0 bases, and 6 bases separated the two germline ends. DNA for the CDR3: TGTGCCAGCAGCCAAGCCAGGGCGAACACCGGGGAGCTGTTTTTT. It encodes CASSQARANTGELFF.

This clonotype occurred many times. V is TRBV25-1 and J is TRBJ2-5; 9 bases align to TRBD2. V was pared by 3 bases and J by 2 bases, with 4 bases of the junction left unmatched. In germline, CDR1 is MGHDK, CDR2 SYGVNS. The CDR3 runs to 15 residues. For the CDR3, the DNA is TGTGCCAGCAGTGAGGCGGGAGGGGGACAAGAGACCCAGTACTTC. Its protein product is CASSEAGGGQETQYF.

This clonotype was picked up a small number of times. Since a much larger clone is just one base distant, this may be a read error. The rearrangement joins TRBV13 to TRBJ2-3; TRBD1 agrees at 9 bases. CDR1 and CDR2 from the germline V gene are PRHDT and FYEKMQ (reference sequence). The length of the CDR3 is 15 residues. The CDR3 nucleotides read TGTGCCAACAGCTTTCGGGACAGGGAAGCGGATACGCAGTATTTT. As protein: CANSFRDREADTQYF.

This chain uses TRBV4-3 with TRBJ1-2; no firm D call. The CDR3 has 15 amino acids. Germline V gene sequence: CDR1 LGHNA, CDR2 YSLEER. The V end lost 1 base, the J end lost 3 bases, and 12 bases lay between the germline ends. In nucleotides, the CDR3 is TGCGCCAGCAGCCAAGCATTAGGGATTTACTATGGCTACACCTTC. As protein: CASSQALGIYYGYTF.

Ten or more counts support this clonotype. J is TRBJ2-7 and V is TRBV11-3; D gene ambiguous. The CDR3 is 14 amino acids. Trimming removed 2 bases from V and 2 bases from J, with 10 bases in between. Germline CDR1 is SGHNT and CDR2 is YENEEA. The CDR3 region is CASSLSRNTYEQYF. The CDR3 bases are TGTGCCAGCAGCTTATCCCGAAATACCTACGAGCAGTACTTC. The whole variable domain, filled in from reference TRBV11-3 and TRBJ2-7, reads EAGVVQSPRYKIIEKKQPVAFWCNPISGHNTLYWYLQNLGQGPELLIRYENEEAVDDSQLPKDRFSAERLKGVDSTLKIQPAELGDSAVYLCASSLSRNTYEQYFGPGTRLTVT.

The chain joins TRBV2 to TRBJ2-1; 10 bases match TRBD2. The V segment lost 6 bases and the J segment 9 bases; nucleotides outside the gene matches: 20. Germline values: CDR1 SNHLY, CDR2 FYNNEI. The CDR3 extends over 18 amino acids. For the CDR3, the DNA is TGTGCCAGCAGACGGACTGCCGGACTAGCGGAGGGAGGAGGTGAGCAGTTCTTC. It codes for CASRRTAGLAEGGGEQFF.

Worth noting for this clonotype: One end of the junction fails to match germline, which may point to a read error. The chain is built from TRBV7-2 and TRBJ2-2; D is uncertain. The CDR3 extends over 11 amino acids. Per the germline V gene, CDR1 is SGHTA and CDR2 is FQGNSA. The CDR3 reads CASSFRGELYF. The CDR3, as DNA: TGTGCCAGCAGCTTCCGCGGCGAGCTGTATTTT.

This clonotype was counted at least ten times. The V call is TRBV7-2, the J call TRBJ2-1; the D gene is possibly TRBD2 (6 bases). Looked up from germline, CDR1 is SGHTA and CDR2 is FQGNSA. Trimming cost V 5 bases and J 4 bases, with 21 bases left between them. This CDR3 spans 17 amino acids. This CDR3 reads CASSPDSGVGAYNEQFF. CDR3 DNA: TGTGCCAGCAGCCCAGACTCGGGGGTTGGGGCATACAATGAGCAGTTCTTC.

This clonotype has more than one count but fewer than ten. CDR3: CASSFLAGGEETQYF. The CDR3, as DNA: TGTGCCAGCAGCTTCCTAGCGGGAGGGGAGGAGACCCAGTACTTC. This chain connects TRBV5-5 to TRBJ2-5; 12 bases map to TRBD2. V dropped 2 bases and J dropped 5; count of bases not matched to a gene: 4. CDR3 length: 15 residues. Germline V gene data show CDR1 as SGHKS and CDR2 as YYEKEE (reference sequence).

A note on this clonotype: This may arise from a read error, as a much more abundant clone is one base away. This chain uses TRBV10-3 with TRBJ2-3; 9 bases match TRBD2. J was trimmed by 4 bases and V by 3 bases; bases with no gene match: 5. The CDR3 has 15 amino acids. Germline CDR1 ENHRY, CDR2 SYGVKD. CDR3 DNA: TGTGCCATCAGTGAAAGCGGGAGGTCCTCAGATACGCAGTATTTT. Its protein is CAISESGRSSDTQYF.

This clonotype was seen a few times. The genes are TRBV12-3 or TRBV12-4 and TRBJ1-1; no reliable D call. There are 11 residues in the CDR3. Trimming pared 3 bases from V and 11 bases from J, leaving 10 bases between. The CDR3 DNA follows: TGTGCCAGCAGTTTTAGGGCAGTGGCTTTCTTT. Translation: CASSFRAVAFF.